The clone carrying this TCR beta chain was seen more than once but under ten times. The antigen is not known. With V trimmed by 1 base and J by 4 bases, 6 bases remained unmatched. CDR3 length: 15 residues. Germline V lookup: CDR1 SEHNR, CDR2 FQNEAQ (reference sequence). These data belong to a study of blood T cells in healthy people across ages. Findings and limits, study-wide: Both higher diversity and more naive CD4+ cells marked long-lived donors when set against aged donors.

The use of a sample-barcoded 5' primer and a J-beta primer mix characterized a second PCR of about 7 to 12 cycles. TCRdb used MiXCR to reprocess the 5' RACE reads, holding one entry per CDR3 protein. The table records about 730,000 distinct CDR3 sequences, 35% to 45% of them present only once. The receptor's source is a woman aged 55-75 years in good health. The specimen sequenced was blood. The chain uses TRBV7-9 and TRBJ1-1, with 7 bases that match TRBD1. CDR3 loop: CASSLVGGAGTEAFF. The CDR3 nucleotides are TGTGCCAGCAGCTTAGTAGGGGGCGCAGGCACTGAAGCTTTCTTT.